A single sample is the source of the 10 T cell receptor beta chains below, sequenced in a study of Ad26.COV2.S vaccination and SARS-CoV-2 variants. Clones were read by immunoSEQ multiplex PCR, and TCRdb kept only the in-frame ones, dropping some. The sample consists of hundreds of thousands of clones, approximately 86% of them appearing once. Treatment here: roughly 19 received Ad26.COV2.S at low or high dose, single or two shots; several received placebo; per-sample allocation not given. At day 63 after the first vaccine or placebo injection, samples were drawn. The sample consisted of peripheral blood, taken in a trial of Ad26.COV2.S vaccine versus placebo. These receptors came from a person between 18 and 60 years old who received the Ad26.COV2.S COVID-19 vaccine or a placebo.

The chain carries TRBV28 and TRBJ2-7, with 9 bases fitting TRBD2. The CDR3 covers 15 residues. The V segment lost 3 bases and the J segment 1 base; nucleotides outside the gene matches: 4. Germline values: CDR1 MDHEN, CDR2 SYDVKM. The CDR3 bases are TGTGCCAGCAGTTTTTTCGCGGGAGGGTCCTACGAGCAGTACTTC. Residues: CASSFFAGGSYEQYF.

This clone was counted between two and nine times. This rearrangement joins TRBV6-2 or TRBV6-3 to TRBJ2-7; perhaps TRBD2 as D (6 bases). CDR1 and CDR2 (germline): MNHEY, SVGEGT. Deletions cut 3 bases from V and 0 bases from J, with 9 bases between. This CDR3 is built from 14 residues. The CDR3 DNA sequence: TGTGCCAGCAGTTATGGAGGGGTCTCCTACGAGCAGTACTTC. This gives the protein CASSYGGVSYEQYF.

The chain's CDR3 is CASSQDNRDSFYGYTF. DNA of the CDR3: TGCGCCAGCAGCCAAGATAATCGGGACAGTTTCTATGGCTACACCTTC. The chain recombines TRBV4-3 with TRBJ1-2, with TRBD1 matching over 7 bases. In germline, CDR1 is LGHNA, CDR2 YSLEER. After removal of 0 bases from V and 4 bases from J, the junction contained 8 bases not matched to a gene. The CDR3 has 16 amino acids.

The chain recombines TRBV19 with TRBJ1-5; 9 nucleotides align to TRBD1. The CDR3 totals 17 residues. The ends lost 7 bases at V and 7 bases at J; junction bases unmatched: 17. CDR1 is LNHDA and CDR2 is SQIVND in the germline V gene (reference sequence). This CDR3 is CASTGPGPGQGRQPQHF. CDR3 bases: TGTGCCAGTACCGGACCAGGACCGGGACAGGGCCGACAGCCCCAGCATTTT.

V usage is TRBV6-4 and J usage is TRBJ2-1, with 13 bases that match TRBD2. Germline-derived CDR1 and CDR2 are MRHNA and SNTAGT. The CDR3 totals 15 residues. V trimming: 4 bases; J trimming: 5 bases; junction bases outside the gene matches: 2. CDR3 in DNA: TGTGCCAGCAGTGCCGGGACTAGCGGGGACAATGAGCAGTTCTTC. This translates into CASSAGTSGDNEQFF.

V is TRBV29-1 and J is TRBJ1-1, with TRBD1 identical over 8 bases. This CDR3 contains 13 residues. Germline loops: CDR1 SQVTM, CDR2 ANQGSEA. J lost 3 bases, V lost 7 bases, and 7 bases had no gene match. CDR3: CSAQDRDDTEAFF. Here the CDR3 DNA reads TGCAGCGCACAGGACAGGGATGACACTGAAGCTTTCTTT.

The V and J genes are TRBV7-2 and TRBJ1-3, with D perhaps TRBD1 (5 bases). This CDR3 is built from 14 residues. V was shortened by 8 bases and J by 2 bases, with 13 bases between the two germline ends. In germline, CDR1 is SGHTA, CDR2 FQGNSA. The CDR3 loop reads CASGGISAGNTIYF. DNA of the CDR3: TGTGCCAGCGGGGGGATTAGCGCTGGAAACACCATATATTTT. The whole variable domain, remainder taken from reference TRBV7-2 and TRBJ1-3, is GAGVSQSPSNKVTEKGKDVELRCDPISGHTALYWYRQSLGQGLEFLIYFQGNSAPDKSGLPSDRFSAERTGGSVSTLTIQRTQQEDSAVYLCASGGISAGNTIYFGEGSWLTVV.

The V gene is TRBV5-4, the J gene TRBJ1-2; 10 bases map to TRBD1. Germline CDR1 and CDR2: SGHNT and YYREEE (reference sequence). This CDR3 has 15 residues. The V gene end was trimmed by 4 bases and the J gene end by 7 bases; junction bases not matched to a gene: 10. The CDR3, as DNA: TGTGCCAGCAGCCCGGGGAGGACAGGGGGTGCTGGCTACACCTTC. Translation: CASSPGRTGGAGYTF.

The chain has TRBV7-2 and TRBJ2-1; D is uncertain. V was trimmed by 5 bases and J by 13 bases, leaving 15 bases between them. The CDR3 length is 12 residues. Germline CDR1 is SGHTA and CDR2 is FQGNSA. The DNA of the CDR3 is TGTGCCAGCAGCCGCCACGGCGCAGGACAGTTCTTC. Residues: CASSRHGAGQFF.

V usage is TRBV19 and J usage is TRBJ2-2; TRBD2 is a possible D gene (5 bases). Germline V lookup: CDR1 LNHDA, CDR2 SQIVND (reference sequence). There are 16 residues in the CDR3. Trimming pared 5 bases from V and 3 bases from J, leaving 16 bases between. CDR3 residues: CASSRRPWVDTGELFF. CDR3 DNA: TGTGCCAGTAGTCGGAGGCCTTGGGTGGACACCGGGGAGCTGTTTTTT.